Below are 12 T cell receptor beta chains sequenced from a single sample in a study of human T cells and chemical hapten exposure. Each CDR3 protein gets one entry after TCRdb re-called the RACE reads with MiXCR. The top ten hold just over 2% of the sample, which has 100,000 or so distinct CDR3 sequences, 9.3% seen once. Time point specified: patch test 2, 6 weeks after DPC sensitization. The sample's treatment: therapeutic diphenylcyclopropenone sensitization with weekly scalp DPC. The sample in question was whole blood, obtained in connection with sensitization to the hapten diphenylcyclopropenone (DPC). The receptors originated from a middle-aged woman with alopecia areata. Some clones in this sample may be carry-over from other donors' samples.

In its sample, this clonotype was seen a few times. V is TRBV20-1 and J is TRBJ2-1; TRBD2 might be the D (6 bases). This CDR3 contains 14 residues. CDR1 and CDR2 from the germline V gene are DFQATT and SNEGSKA (reference sequence). The V end lost 2 bases, the J end lost 3 bases, and 11 bases lay between the germline ends. The CDR3 coding sequence is TGCAGTGCTAGAACTGCCGGGGGCTACAATGAGCAGTTCTTC. Residues: CSARTAGGYNEQFF.

This clonotype was seen more than once but under ten times. The chain couples TRBV19 to TRBJ2-1; the match to TRBD2 covers 8 bases. The germline V gene has CDR1 LNHDA and CDR2 SQIVND (reference sequence). This CDR3 has 15 amino acids. Trimming cost V 4 bases and J 5 bases; bases outside gene matches: 7. CDR3 coding DNA: TGTGCCAGTAGTACAGGAGCGGGGGTGAACAATGAGCAGTTCTTC. The encoded protein is CASSTGAGVNNEQFF.

In its sample, this clonotype was seen many times. The CDR3 sequence: CASSRAGTGVGEQYF. In nucleotides, the CDR3 is TGTGCCAGCAGCCGGGCCGGGACGGGGGTCGGCGAGCAGTACTTC. V gene TRBV3-1 combines with J gene TRBJ2-7; TRBD2 is a possible D gene (6 bases). Trimming stripped 4 bases from V and 6 bases from J, with 19 bases between. Germline CDR1 and CDR2: LGHDT and YNNKEL (reference sequence). This CDR3 has 15 residues.

This clonotype was seen a handful of times. The chain carries TRBV4-1 and TRBJ1-6, with D possibly being TRBD1 (5 bases). There are 16 residues in the CDR3. CDR1 and CDR2 (germline): MGHRA, YSYEKL. V was cut by 3 bases and J by 7 bases, with 16 bases left in between. The CDR3 spells CASSHLGIGENSPLHF. CDR3 in DNA: TGCGCCAGCAGCCATCTAGGAATAGGGGAGAATTCACCCCTCCACTTT.

The chain couples TRBV2 to TRBJ1-2, with no clear D. The CDR3 spans 17 residues. Trimming removed 1 base at V and 1 base at J, with 16 bases between. Germline V gene data show CDR1 as SNHLY and CDR2 as FYNNEI. The chain's CDR3 is CASSEDSRDSGNYGYTF. The CDR3 region has the DNA TGTGCCAGCAGTGAAGATTCTAGAGACTCCGGTAACTATGGCTACACCTTC.

This clonotype was seen repeatedly, ten times or more. The CDR3 protein is CASSSLAGVYNEQFF. The CDR3 region has the DNA TGTGCCAGCAGTTCACTAGCGGGGGTATACAATGAGCAGTTCTTC. The genes are TRBV12-3 or TRBV12-4 and TRBJ2-1; 11 nucleotides match TRBD2. This CDR3 contains 15 residues. The V and J ends lost 4 bases and 4 bases, in that order; junction bases with no gene match: 3.

This clonotype was seen at least ten times. The chain couples TRBV27 to TRBJ1-1, with D maybe TRBD1 (6 bases). The germline V gene encodes CDR1 MNHEY and CDR2 SMNVEV (reference sequence). V lost 7 bases, J lost 3 bases, and 15 bases lay in between. This CDR3 contains 14 residues. The CDR3 DNA sequence: TGTGCCAGCACTGAAAGGGGGTCAGACACTGAAGCTTTCTTT. This sequence encodes CASTERGSDTEAFF.

The V and J genes are TRBV3-1 and TRBJ2-5; D perhaps matches TRBD2 (5 bases). The CDR3 sequence is 15 residues long. Trimming removed 0 bases from V and 5 bases from J, with 13 bases in between. The germline V gene encodes CDR1 LGHDT and CDR2 YNNKEL (reference sequence). This CDR3 is CASSQDLSGRETQYF. The CDR3 nucleotides read TGTGCCAGCAGCCAAGATTTAAGCGGAAGGGAGACCCAGTACTTC.

This clonotype was found many times. This chain joins TRBV11-2 and TRBJ2-7; D uncertain. V shed 5 bases and J shed 2 bases, with 10 bases lying between them. The CDR3 is 13 residues long. The germline gives CDR1 SGHAT, CDR2 FQNNGV. Here the CDR3 reads CASSQTGPYEQYF. As DNA, the CDR3 is TGTGCCAGCAGCCAGACGGGCCCCTACGAGCAGTACTTC.

V gene TRBV25-1 combines with J gene TRBJ1-3, with D tentatively TRBD1 (5 bases). The germline gives CDR1 MGHDK, CDR2 SYGVNS. The CDR3 length is 14 residues. V was shortened by 6 bases and J by 5 bases, with 14 bases between the two germline ends. CDR3 protein: CASSTTGTRNTIYF. CDR3 bases: TGTGCCAGCAGCACAACTGGGACTAGAAACACCATATATTTT.

As concerns this clonotype: One base away lies a much larger clone, so this may be a sequencing read error. The chain joins TRBV6-2 or TRBV6-3 to TRBJ2-7; D is ambiguous. Trimming removed 6 bases from V and 0 bases from J, with 6 bases in between. CDR1 and CDR2 from the germline V gene are MNHEY and SVGEGT. This CDR3 has 12 amino acids. This chain's CDR3 is CASRTSSYEQYF. The CDR3 DNA follows: TGTGCCAGCAGAACGAGCTCCTACGAGCAGTACTTC.

This clonotype was recorded many times. This chain joins TRBV27 and TRBJ2-2; 9 nucleotides align to TRBD1. Trimming cost V 3 bases and J 6 bases; bases outside gene matches: 8. Per germline, CDR1 MNHEY and CDR2 SMNVEV (reference sequence). The CDR3 runs 16 residues. CDR3 nucleotide sequence: TGTGCCAGCAGTTTTAGGGGGACAGGGTTTCCCGGGGAGCTGTTTTTT. Residues: CASSFRGTGFPGELFF.